The next 8 T cell receptor beta chains were all read from a single sample in a study of CD8+ T cells in alopecia areata. Reverse transcribed after extraction, RNA yielded cDNA as the sequencing template. This table comes from immunoSEQ multiplex PCR, and its TCRdb copy is limited to in-frame clones, with some not included. The repertoire holds some 170,000 clones, with around 58% as singletons. The treatment is: oral pan-JAK inhibitor, 5-10 mg twice daily. The sample here was CD4+ T cells sorted from blood, taken at approximately week 56, from a patient treated with tofacitinib. The receptors were gathered from a human donor with alopecia areata.

The chain uses TRBV29-1 and TRBJ1-6; weak D call: TRBD1 (5 bases). The germline CDR1 and CDR2 sequences are SQVTM and ANQGSEA. The CDR3 has 13 amino acids. The V gene lost 4 bases and the J gene lost 6 bases, with 10 bases spanning the gap. The CDR3 DNA follows: TGCAGCGTTGGAGGGGATGGTAATTCACCCCTCCACTTT. Protein product: CSVGGDGNSPLHF.

A single count supports this clone. The chain couples TRBV5-1 to TRBJ2-7; tentatively, D is TRBD1 or TRBD2 (6 bases each). The CDR3 contains 14 residues. The germline CDR1 and CDR2 sequences are SGHRS and YFSETQ. V was cut by 2 bases and J by 2 bases, with 11 bases left in between. DNA of the CDR3: TGCGCCAGCAGCTTAAACAGGGAGGCCTACGAGCAGTACTTC. Its translation is CASSLNREAYEQYF. Full variable domain (rest looked up from reference TRBV5-1 and TRBJ2-7): KAGVTQTPRYLIKTRGQQVTLSCSPISGHRSVSWYQQTPGQGLQFLFEYFSETQRNKGNFPGRFSGRQFSNSRSEMNVSTLELGDSALYLCASSLNREAYEQYFGPGTRLTVT.

This clone has a handful of counts. The CDR3: CASSATLGQYGYTF. The CDR3, as DNA: TGTGCCAGCAGCGCTACCCTTGGACAGTATGGCTACACCTTC. The chain carries TRBV7-2 and TRBJ1-2, with D maybe TRBD1 (6 bases). The CDR3 extends over 14 amino acids. Looked up from germline, CDR1 is SGHTA and CDR2 is FQGNSA. The germline V and J ends were trimmed by 5 bases and 5 bases, with 15 bases remaining between them.

This clone was counted a few times. The chain uses TRBV6-1 and TRBJ1-5; possible D gene TRBD1, 5 bases. The CDR3 contains 12 residues. With 3 bases removed from V and 6 bases from J, the gap between germline ends came to 6 bases. The V gene's germline CDR1 is MNHNS and CDR2 SASEGT. The CDR3 DNA is TGTGCCAGCAGTGATGGGACTCAGCCCCAGCATTTT. Its protein product is CASSDGTQPQHF.

This rearrangement joins TRBV19 to TRBJ2-7, with 7 bases lining up with TRBD1. The CDR3 extends over 17 amino acids. J gave up 1 base and V 3 bases, and 12 bases lay outside the gene matches. The germline V gene encodes CDR1 LNHDA and CDR2 SQIVND (reference sequence). CDR3 residues: CASSMSLYATGSYEQYF. The CDR3 coding sequence is TGTGCCAGTAGTATGTCCCTCTATGCGACAGGGTCCTACGAGCAGTACTTC.

The chain couples TRBV4-2 to TRBJ1-1, with no clear D. The length of the CDR3 is 12 residues. Germline V lookup: CDR1 LGHNA, CDR2 YNFKEQ. V shed 0 bases and J shed 11 bases, with 10 bases lying between them. The CDR3 DNA is TGTGCCAGCAGCCAAGATCAATTAGTGGCTTTCTTT. Translating gives CASSQDQLVAFF.

V usage is TRBV11-2 and J usage is TRBJ2-1, with TRBD2 matching 8 bases. CDR1 and CDR2 (germline): SGHAT, FQNNGV. V shed 4 bases and J 2 bases; nucleotides not matched to a gene: 7. This CDR3 comprises 16 residues. CDR3 sequence (DNA): TGTGCCAGCAGCTCCCCCAGCGGGGGACCCTACAATGAGCAGTTCTTC. This sequence encodes CASSSPSGGPYNEQFF.

This clone was detected a few times. The chain combines TRBV29-1 with TRBJ1-5; tentatively, D is TRBD1 (5 bases). The CDR3 has 14 residues. Germline V gives CDR1 SQVTM, CDR2 ANQGSEA. Trimming pared 7 bases from V and 3 bases from J, leaving 16 bases between. The chain's CDR3 is CSAPTGRANQPQHF. The DNA for the CDR3 is TGCAGCGCTCCAACAGGCAGGGCCAATCAGCCCCAGCATTTT.